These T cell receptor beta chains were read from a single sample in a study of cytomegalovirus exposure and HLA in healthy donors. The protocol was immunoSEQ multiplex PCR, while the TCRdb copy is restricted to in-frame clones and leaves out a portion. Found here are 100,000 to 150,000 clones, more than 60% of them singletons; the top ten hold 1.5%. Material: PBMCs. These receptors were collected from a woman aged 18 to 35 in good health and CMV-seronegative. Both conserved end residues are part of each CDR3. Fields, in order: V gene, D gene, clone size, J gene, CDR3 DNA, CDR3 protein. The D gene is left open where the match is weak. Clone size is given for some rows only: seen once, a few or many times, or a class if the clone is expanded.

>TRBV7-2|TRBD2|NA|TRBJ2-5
TGTGCCAGCAGCTTAACTAGCGGGAGTAAGGAGCAGTACTTC
CASSLTSGSKEQYF
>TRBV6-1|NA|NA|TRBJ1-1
TGTGCCAGCAGTGAAGCTCCGGCGAGGGCGGTAGGGAACACTGAAGCTTTCTTT
CASSEAPARAVGNTEAFF
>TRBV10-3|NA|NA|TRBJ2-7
TGTGCCATCAGTGATTCGGTTTTCAACGAGCAGTACTTC
CAISDSVFNEQYF
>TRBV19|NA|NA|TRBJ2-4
TGTGCCAGTAGTATAATATATCGGACAAGGACCGCCAAAAACATTCAGTACTTC
CASSIIYRTRTAKNIQYF
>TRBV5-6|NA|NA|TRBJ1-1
TGTGCCAGCAGCTTCCGACAGCGGGTGACTGAAGCTTTCTTT
CASSFRQRVTEAFF
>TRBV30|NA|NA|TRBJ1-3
TGTGCCTGGAACTACATCTCTGGAAACACCATATATTTT
CAWNYISGNTIYF
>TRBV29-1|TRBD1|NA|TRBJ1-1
TGCAGCGCTACGACAGGGGGCAACACTGAAGCTTTCTTT
CSATTGGNTEAFF
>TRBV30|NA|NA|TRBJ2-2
TGTGCCTGGAGTGTCTGGCCCGGGGAGCTGTTTTTT
CAWSVWPGELFF
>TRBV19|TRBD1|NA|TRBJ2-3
TGTGCCAGTAACGGTCCAGGGGGAGCCCCCCCAGATACGCAGTATTTT
CASNGPGGAPPDTQYF
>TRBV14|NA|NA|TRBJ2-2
TGTGCCAGCAGCCCCTACACCGGGGAGCTGTTTTTT
CASSPYTGELFF
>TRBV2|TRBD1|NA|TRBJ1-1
TGTGCCAGTCGGGGGCAGGGGGCAAAAGGTGAAGCTTTCTTT
CASRGQGAKGEAFF
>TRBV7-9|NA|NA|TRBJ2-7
TGTGCCAGCAGCTTACGAGGGTCGGGCTACGAGCAGTACTTC
CASSLRGSGYEQYF
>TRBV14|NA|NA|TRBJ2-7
TGTGCCAGCAGCCAAGAGCTCGGGTACGAGCAGTACTTC
CASSQELGYEQYF
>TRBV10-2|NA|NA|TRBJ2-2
TGCGCCAGCAGTGACGAGGGAAACACCGGGGAGCTGTTTTTT
CASSDEGNTGELFF
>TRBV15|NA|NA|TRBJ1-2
TGTGCCACCAGCCTGACACCAAACTATGGCTACACCTTC
CATSLTPNYGYTF
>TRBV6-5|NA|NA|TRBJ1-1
TGTGCCAGCAGTTACTCGAAAAAGGGGAGGTGGACTGAAGCTTTCTTT
CASSYSKKGRWTEAFF
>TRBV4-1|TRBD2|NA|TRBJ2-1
TGCGCCAGCAGCCAACTTAGCGGGAGGGAACACAATGAGCAGTTCTTC
CASSQLSGREHNEQFF
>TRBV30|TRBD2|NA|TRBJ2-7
TGTGCCTGGAGTGCCGGGAGGGCCTACGAGCAGTACTTC
CAWSAGRAYEQYF
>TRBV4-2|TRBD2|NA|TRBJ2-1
TGTGCCAGCAGTCCGATCGTGGTAGCGGGACGCAATGAGCAGTTCTTC
CASSPIVVAGRNEQFF
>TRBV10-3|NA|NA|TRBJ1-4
TGTGCCATCAGTGGTTCTCCGGGACTGGGGGAAAAACTGTTTTTT
CAISGSPGLGEKLFF
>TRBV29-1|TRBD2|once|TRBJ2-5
TGCAGCGGGGGTGGCGGGAGGGGTCCGGAGACCCAGTACTTC
CSGGGGRGPETQYF
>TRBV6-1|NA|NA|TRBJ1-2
TGTGCCAGCAGGACGACAGAGAACTATGGCTACACCTTC
CASRTTENYGYTF
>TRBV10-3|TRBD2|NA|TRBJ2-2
TGTGCCACCCAAGCGGGAGGCAACACCGGGGAGCTGTTTTTT
CATQAGGNTGELFF
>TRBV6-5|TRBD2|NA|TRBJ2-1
TGTGCCAGCAGTTCCCCTGGGGTAGCGGGAGCGAATGAGCAGTTCTTC
CASSSPGVAGANEQFF
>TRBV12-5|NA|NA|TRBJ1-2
TGTGCTAGTGGTCCCGGAAGCGAATACTATGGCTACACCTTC
CASGPGSEYYGYTF
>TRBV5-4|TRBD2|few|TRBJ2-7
TGTGACAGCAGCCCCGGACTAGCGGGGCGAAACTCCTACGAGCAGTACTTC
CDSSPGLAGRNSYEQYF
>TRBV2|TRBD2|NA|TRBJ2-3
TGTGCCAGCAGTCGGACTAGCGGAAGCACAGATACGCAGTATTTT
CASSRTSGSTDTQYF
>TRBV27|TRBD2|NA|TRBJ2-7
TGTGCCAGCAGTCTTCGTCTAGCGGGAGATGCCTACGAGCAGTACTTC
CASSLRLAGDAYEQYF
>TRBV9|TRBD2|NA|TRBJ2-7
TGTGCCAGCAGCGTGAGGCGACTAGCCCTCTACGAGCAGTACTTC
CASSVRRLALYEQYF
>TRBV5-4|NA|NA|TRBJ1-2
TGTGCCAGCAGCTCCCCTATGCCAGGGGACTATGGCTACACCTTC
CASSSPMPGDYGYTF
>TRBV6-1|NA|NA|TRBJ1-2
TGTGCCAGCAGTGTCAGGGACTGGGGCTACACCTTC
CASSVRDWGYTF
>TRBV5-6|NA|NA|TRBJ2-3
TGTGCCAGCAGCTTAGGCGGTTACACAGATACGCAGTATTTT
CASSLGGYTDTQYF
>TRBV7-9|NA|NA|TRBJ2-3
TGTGCCAGCAGCTTAGCTCAGACAAGCACAGATACGCAGTATTTT
CASSLAQTSTDTQYF
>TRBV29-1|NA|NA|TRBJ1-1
TGCAGCGTGACAGGCATGAACACTGGAGCTTTCTTT
CSVTGMNTGAFF
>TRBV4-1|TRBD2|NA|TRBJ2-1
TGCGCCAGCAGCCAAGTCGGGACTAGCGGGATAGGAACCTACAATGAGCAGTTCTTC
CASSQVGTSGIGTYNEQFF
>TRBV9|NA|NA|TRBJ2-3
TGTGCCAGCACCCCCACCACTCTCACAGATACGCAGTATTTT
CASTPTTLTDTQYF
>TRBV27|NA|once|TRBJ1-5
TGTGCCAGCAGTTTATCGGGAACAGGGCGAGATAGCAATCAGCCCCAGCATTTT
CASSLSGTGRDSNQPQHF
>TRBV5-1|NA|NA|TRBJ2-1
TGCGCCAGCAGCCCCCGACTAGTATCCTACAATGAGCAGTTCTTC
CASSPRLVSYNEQFF
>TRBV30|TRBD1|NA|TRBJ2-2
TGTGCCTGGGCAGGACAGGGCACCGGGGAGCTGTTTTTT
CAWAGQGTGELFF
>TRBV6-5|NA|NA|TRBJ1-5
TGTGCCAGCAGTACCACTAGGATGGGTCAGCCCCAGCATTTT
CASSTTRMGQPQHF
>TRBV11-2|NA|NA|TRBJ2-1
TGTGCCAGCAGCTTAGTCCCTAGCGAAGAGCAGTTCTTC
CASSLVPSEEQFF
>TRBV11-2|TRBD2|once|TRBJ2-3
TGTGCCAGCAGTATAGCGGGAGCCCCAGATACGCAGTATTTT
CASSIAGAPDTQYF
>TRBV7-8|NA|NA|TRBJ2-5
TGTGCCAGCAGCTTAATAACGGCGGGAGAGACCCAGTACTTC
CASSLITAGETQYF
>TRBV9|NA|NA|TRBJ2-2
TGTGCCAGCAGCGAAGCTTCGACAGGGAACACCGGGGAGCTGTTTTTT
CASSEASTGNTGELFF
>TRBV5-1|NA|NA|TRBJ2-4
TGCGCCAGCAGCCCTCGACAGCAAAACATTCAGTACTTC
CASSPRQQNIQYF
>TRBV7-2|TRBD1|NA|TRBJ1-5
TGTGCCGAGGGAGGGGACAGGGGCATTGAGCCCCAGCATTTT
CAEGGDRGIEPQHF